Below, 32 T cell receptor beta chains from the same sample are listed, as sequenced in a study of tumor-infiltrating lymphocytes in localized non-small cell lung cancer. Assay: immunoSEQ multiplex PCR; the TCRdb copy retains only in-frame clones and omits some. The repertoire holds around 2,800 clones, with roughly 77% as singletons. Source material: uninvolved lung tissue not adjacent to the tumor. These receptors all stem from a human donor with non-small cell lung cancer.

This clone was picked up a small number of times. The CDR3 coding sequence is TGTGCCAGCACGAGCCAGGGGAACAATGAGCAGTTCTTC. It specifies CASTSQGNNEQFF. The V and J genes are TRBV27 and TRBJ2-1, with a possible D match to TRBD1 (6 bases). Germline loops: CDR1 MNHEY, CDR2 SMNVEV (reference sequence). CDR3 length equals 13 residues. The germline V and J ends were trimmed by 7 bases and 5 bases, with 12 bases remaining between them.

This clone was counted a single time. The rearrangement uses TRBV2 and TRBJ2-1, with D maybe TRBD2 (7 bases). The V gene lost 6 bases and the J gene lost 0 bases, with 12 bases spanning the gap. The germline CDR1 and CDR2 sequences are SNHLY and FYNNEI. The CDR3 sequence is 15 residues long. The CDR3 loop reads CASSRGASSYNEQFF. The CDR3 region has the DNA TGTGCCAGCAGCCGGGGGGCCAGCTCCTACAATGAGCAGTTCTTC.

The rearrangement links TRBV19 to TRBJ2-7, with D unclear. Deletions cut 1 base from V and 0 bases from J, with 16 bases between. Germline CDR1 reads LNHDA; CDR2 reads SQIVND (reference sequence). The CDR3 contains 17 residues. Here the CDR3 DNA reads TGTGCCAGTAGTATAGTCCTCGGAGCCACGAGCTCCTACGAGCAGTACTTC. It yields the protein CASSIVLGATSSYEQYF. The whole variable domain, filled in from reference TRBV19 and TRBJ2-7, reads DGGITQSPKYLFRKEGQNVTLSCEQNLNHDAMYWYRQDPGQGLRLIYYSQIVNDFQKGDIAEGYSVSREKKESFPLTVTSAQKNPTAFYLCASSIVLGATSSYEQYFGPGTRLTVT.

The chain employs TRBV11-2 and TRBJ2-7, with 7 bases that match TRBD1. This CDR3 is built from 13 residues. V was pared by 3 bases and J by 4 bases, with 3 bases of the junction left unmatched. Germline values: CDR1 SGHAT, CDR2 FQNNGV. The CDR3 region is CASSFPGGYEQYF. Here the CDR3 DNA reads TGTGCCAGCAGCTTCCCAGGGGGTTACGAGCAGTACTTC.

The CDR3 DNA follows: TGTGCCAGCAGCCATACCGGGACAGGGGAGAACGGCTACACCTTC. The encoded protein is CASSHTGTGENGYTF. The chain combines TRBV14 with TRBJ1-2; 10 bases are a match to TRBD1. Per the germline V gene, CDR1 is SGHDN and CDR2 is FVKESK. The CDR3 consists of 15 residues. The junction had 9 bases not matched to a gene; V was cut back by 3 bases and J by 8 bases.

Only a few counts were recorded for this clone. This chain links TRBV5-4 with TRBJ1-1; D gene uncertain. This CDR3 comprises 14 residues. The V gene lost 2 bases and the J gene lost 2 bases, with 10 bases spanning the gap. Germline assignment: CDR1 SGHNT and CDR2 YYREEE (reference sequence). The CDR3 coding sequence is TGTGCCAGCAGCTTTGATAGCTCTAACACTGAAGCTTTCTTT. Protein product: CASSFDSSNTEAFF.

The chain has TRBV5-1 and TRBJ2-1; a weak D match, TRBD2 (5 bases). Deletions cut 6 bases from V and 3 bases from J, with 13 bases between. This CDR3 region has 14 residues. Germline lookup yields CDR1 SGHRS and CDR2 YFSETQ. The DNA for the CDR3 is TGCGCCAGCAACCAGGCGGGCTTCTACAATGAGCAGTTCTTC. Protein: CASNQAGFYNEQFF.

Here the CDR3 reads CASSQGTSGGQETQYF. The CDR3, as DNA: TGCGCCAGCAGCCAAGGCACTAGCGGGGGCCAAGAGACCCAGTACTTC. The J gene is TRBJ2-5, the V gene TRBV4-3; TRBD2 matches 11 bases. The CDR3 has 16 residues. J lost 1 base, V lost 1 base, and 2 bases had no gene match. The germline gives CDR1 LGHNA, CDR2 YSLEER.

This clone was seen only once. This chain connects TRBV28 to TRBJ2-7; D is unresolved. Trimming left V 5 bases short and J 0 bases short, with 2 bases between. Germline V gene sequence: CDR1 MDHEN, CDR2 SYDVKM. The CDR3 contains 11 residues. CDR3 loop: CASSTSYEQYF. In DNA form, the CDR3 reads TGTGCCAGCAGTACCTCCTACGAGCAGTACTTC.

The chain carries TRBV27 and TRBJ1-5, with D uncertain. Trimming took 5 bases from V and 3 from J, leaving 5 bases between them. CDR1 and CDR2 (germline): MNHEY, SMNVEV (reference sequence). The CDR3 consists of 12 residues. CDR3 nucleotide sequence: TGTGCCAGCAGTAGAGTCAATCAGCCCCAGCATTTT. This encodes CASSRVNQPQHF.

The chain couples TRBV7-8 to TRBJ1-5; 7 nucleotides match TRBD1. CDR1 is SGHVS, CDR2 FQNEAQ, per germline. CDR3 size: 15 residues. Trimming at V came to 5 bases and at J to 4 bases, leaving 8 bases not matched to a gene. The CDR3: CASSLDRAGNQPQHF. The CDR3 DNA follows: TGTGCCAGCAGCCTTGACAGGGCGGGAAATCAGCCCCAGCATTTT.

The chain recombines TRBV6-4 with TRBJ2-1; 11 bases fit TRBD1. CDR3 length: 14 amino acids. Germline V gene sequence: CDR1 MRHNA, CDR2 SNTAGT. V was clipped by 6 bases and J by 3 bases; unmatched bases: 1. The CDR3 sequence is CASSGTGGYNEQFF. In DNA, the CDR3 is TGTGCCAGCAGCGGGACAGGGGGCTACAATGAGCAGTTCTTC.

As for this clone: The DNA is omitted, as the CDR3 cannot be located on it reliably, and the CDR3 follows TCRdb's listing. The chain joins TRBV1 to TRBJ1-2. TRBV1 is designated a pseudogene. The CDR3 region is 16 residues in length, termini included. CDR3 loop: CTSRYSCLRKTYGYTF.

The chain couples TRBV29-1 to TRBJ2-7; TRBD2 matches at 9 bases. J was trimmed by 3 bases and V by 4 bases; bases with no gene match: 7. CDR1 is SQVTM, CDR2 ANQGSEA, per germline. The CDR3 length is 14 residues. The DNA for the CDR3 is TGCAGCGTTGTGGGACTAGCAGGACGCTACGAGCAGTACTTC. Protein product: CSVVGLAGRYEQYF.

This clone counts as medium-sized. The genes are TRBV13 and TRBJ1-1, with a weak D call TRBD1 (5 bases). V shed 6 bases and J shed 1 base, with 30 bases lying between them. CDR3 length equals 20 residues. Germline CDR1 and CDR2: PRHDT and FYEKMQ (reference sequence). The DNA of the CDR3 is TGTGCCAGCAGGCCTGAGATACCGGGGGGACTTAAGAACTGGAACACTGAAGCTTTCTTT. It translates to CASRPEIPGGLKNWNTEAFF.

Only a few counts were recorded for this clone. The chain uses TRBV4-2 and TRBJ1-2; D gene unclear. V gave up 0 bases and J gave up 2 bases, with 7 bases separating them. CDR1 LGHNA and CDR2 YNFKEQ come from the germline V gene. The CDR3 is made up of 14 amino acids. The CDR3 reads CASSQDPSNYGYTF. DNA for the CDR3: TGTGCCAGCAGCCAAGATCCTTCGAACTATGGCTACACCTTC.

This clone has just one count. The chain links TRBV7-3 to TRBJ2-1; 9 bases are a match to TRBD1. CDR3 length equals 16 residues. The V segment lost 4 bases and the J segment 6 bases; nucleotides outside the gene matches: 10. The germline V gene encodes CDR1 SGHTA and CDR2 FQGTGA. The DNA of the CDR3 is TGTGCCAGCAGCTCAACCCGGACAGGGGTGGGCAATGAGCAGTTCTTC. It encodes CASSSTRTGVGNEQFF.

The rearrangement links TRBV11-3 to TRBJ2-1, with no clear D. CDR1 and CDR2 (germline): SGHNT, YENEEA. The germline V and J ends were trimmed by 2 bases and 6 bases, with 8 bases remaining between them. The CDR3 covers 13 residues. CDR3 DNA sequence: TGTGCCAGCAGCTTAAATGCCCTCAATGAGCAGTTCTTC. The encoded protein is CASSLNALNEQFF.

The V gene is TRBV5-1, the J gene TRBJ2-4, with TRBD2 identical over 14 bases. V was pared by 4 bases and J by 7 bases, with 16 bases of the junction left unmatched. Looked up from germline, CDR1 is SGHRS and CDR2 is YFSETQ. This CDR3 is built from 19 residues. CDR3 coding DNA: TGCGCCAGCAGCCCGGGACTAGCGGGAGCGTGGGGGGAAAAGAACATTCAGTACTTC. It translates to CASSPGLAGAWGEKNIQYF.

The chain joins TRBV30 to TRBJ1-4; D is perhaps TRBD1 (5 bases). Germline CDR1 reads GTSNPN; CDR2 reads SVGIG (reference sequence). This CDR3 is 15 amino acids long. The V gene lost 0 bases and the J gene lost 8 bases, with 16 bases spanning the gap. In DNA, the CDR3 is TGTGCCTGGAGTGTACCGGCAGGGTTATCCGAAAAACTGTTTTTT. It yields the protein CAWSVPAGLSEKLFF.

In its sample, this clone was seen once. This chain links TRBV30 with TRBJ1-6; TRBD1 might be the D (5 bases). CDR1 GTSNPN and CDR2 SVGIG come from the germline V gene (reference sequence). Trimming took off 0 bases at V and 0 bases at J, with 12 bases between the two ends. The CDR3 is 17 residues long. The CDR3 sequence is CAWSVLTASSYNSPLHF. CDR3 bases: TGTGCCTGGAGTGTACTGACAGCGAGCTCCTATAATTCACCCCTCCACTTT.

The genes are TRBV5-4 and TRBJ2-3; D might be TRBD2 (5 bases). This CDR3 is built from 13 residues. The V gene's germline CDR1 is SGHNT and CDR2 YYREEE (reference sequence). V shed 3 bases and J shed 4 bases, with 9 bases lying between them. Here the CDR3 reads CASSSQLADTQYF. CDR3 nucleotide sequence: TGTGCCAGCAGCTCCCAACTAGCAGATACGCAGTATTTT.

The rearrangement uses TRBV11-2 and TRBJ1-2, with D uncertain. From germline, CDR1 is SGHAT and CDR2 FQNNGV. This CDR3 contains 14 residues. With 0 bases removed from V and 2 bases from J, the gap between germline ends came to 7 bases. CDR3 region: CASSLEAGNYGYTF. In DNA form, the CDR3 reads TGTGCCAGCAGCTTAGAGGCAGGAAACTATGGCTACACCTTC.

The chain links TRBV7-9 to TRBJ2-1; 9 bases are shared with TRBD2. Looked up from germline, CDR1 is SEHNR and CDR2 is FQNEAQ (reference sequence). The CDR3 totals 15 residues. Trimming at V came to 5 bases and at J to 5 bases, leaving 7 bases not matched to a gene. The CDR3 DNA reads as TGTGCCAGCAGCCAAACGGGACTAGCCAACAATGAGCAGTTCTTC. Residues: CASSQTGLANNEQFF.

V and J are TRBV6-1 and TRBJ2-1, with D hard to call. The germline V gene encodes CDR1 MNHNS and CDR2 SASEGT. Between the trimmed V and J ends, which lost 7 bases and 9 bases, there was a span of 22 bases. The length of the CDR3 is 15 residues. The CDR3, as DNA: TGTGCCAGCACCCTCCTACATACCAAGACGATTGAGCAGTTCTTC. Translated: CASTLLHTKTIEQFF.

The rearrangement links TRBV9 to TRBJ2-5; 9 nucleotides agree with TRBD1. The CDR3 runs 14 residues. V lost 4 bases and J lost 3; bases outside the gene matches: 4. Germline V CDR1 and CDR2: SGDLS, YYNGEE. Here the CDR3 DNA reads TGTGCCAGCAGCCCCTGGGACAGGGAAGAGACCCAGTACTTC. Protein sequence: CASSPWDREETQYF.

V usage is TRBV2 and J usage is TRBJ1-5; D is undetermined. The V and J ends lost 3 bases and 2 bases respectively, with 11 bases between them. The CDR3 is made up of 15 amino acids. The germline gives CDR1 SNHLY, CDR2 FYNNEI. CDR3 bases: TGTGCCAGCAGTGACGACGCGGGAGGCAATCAGCCCCAGCATTTT. It yields the protein CASSDDAGGNQPQHF.

J is TRBJ2-1 and V is TRBV12-5, with 9 bases aligning to TRBD1. This CDR3 comprises 14 residues. V trimming: 7 bases; J trimming: 4 bases; junction bases outside the gene matches: 5. Germline CDR1 is LGHNT and CDR2 is FRNRAP. CDR3 sequence reads: CASVPGQGYNEQFF. As DNA, the CDR3 is TGTGCTAGTGTGCCGGGACAGGGATACAATGAGCAGTTCTTC. The entire variable domain, with the rest obtained from reference TRBV12-5 and TRBJ2-1, is as follows: DARVTQTPRHKVTEMGQEVTMRCQPILGHNTVFWYRQTMMQGLELLAYFRNRAPLDDSGMPKDRFSAEMPDATLATLKIQPSEPRDSAVYFCASVPGQGYNEQFFGPGTRLTVL.

A few counts support this clone. This chain connects TRBV5-1 to TRBJ2-3; the match to TRBD2 covers 8 bases. The V and J ends lost 4 bases and 2 bases, in that order; junction bases with no gene match: 6. From germline, CDR1 is SGHRS and CDR2 YFSETQ. This CDR3 spans 15 amino acids. The CDR3 loop reads CASSGSGSHTDTQYF. Written as DNA, the CDR3 is TGCGCCAGCAGCGGGAGCGGGAGTCACACAGATACGCAGTATTTT.

The chain is built from TRBV9 and TRBJ2-2; 8 bases line up with TRBD1. The CDR3 length is 15 residues. V was clipped by 4 bases and J by 7 bases; unmatched bases: 9. Germline CDR1 SGDLS, CDR2 YYNGEE. CDR3 nucleotides: TGTGCCAGCAGCCGCTCGGACAGGGCGGTCGGGGAGCTGTTTTTT. Translated: CASSRSDRAVGELFF.

This sequence joins TRBV19 and TRBJ2-5, with 10 bases that match TRBD1. V gave up 6 bases and J gave up 5 bases; unmatched junction bases: 6. The CDR3 length is 14 residues. The germline V gene encodes CDR1 LNHDA and CDR2 SQIVND (reference sequence). This CDR3 is CASRRTGGRETQYF. CDR3 in DNA: TGTGCCAGTAGACGGACAGGGGGGAGGGAGACCCAGTACTTC.

The rearrangement links TRBV7-9 to TRBJ2-5; TRBD2 agrees at 10 bases. Germline trimming cut 8 bases from V and 3 bases from J; bases unmatched to any gene: 3. The CDR3 runs to 13 residues. Germline V gene lookup returns CDR1 SEHNR and CDR2 FQNEAQ (reference sequence). The CDR3: CASLLAGEETQYF. The CDR3 DNA reads TGTGCCAGCCTTCTAGCGGGAGAAGAGACCCAGTACTTC.